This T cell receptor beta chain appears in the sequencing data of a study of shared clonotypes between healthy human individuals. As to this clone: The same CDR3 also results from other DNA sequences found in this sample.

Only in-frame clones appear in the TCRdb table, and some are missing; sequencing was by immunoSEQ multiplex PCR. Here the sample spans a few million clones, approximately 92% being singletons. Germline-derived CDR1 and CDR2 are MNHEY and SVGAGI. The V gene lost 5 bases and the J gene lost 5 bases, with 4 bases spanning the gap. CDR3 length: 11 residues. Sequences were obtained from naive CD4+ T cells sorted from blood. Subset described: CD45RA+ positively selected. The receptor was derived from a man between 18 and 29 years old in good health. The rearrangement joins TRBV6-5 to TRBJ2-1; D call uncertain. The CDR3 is CASSTNNEQFF. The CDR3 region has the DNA TGTGCCAGCAGTACCAACAATGAGCAGTTCTTC.